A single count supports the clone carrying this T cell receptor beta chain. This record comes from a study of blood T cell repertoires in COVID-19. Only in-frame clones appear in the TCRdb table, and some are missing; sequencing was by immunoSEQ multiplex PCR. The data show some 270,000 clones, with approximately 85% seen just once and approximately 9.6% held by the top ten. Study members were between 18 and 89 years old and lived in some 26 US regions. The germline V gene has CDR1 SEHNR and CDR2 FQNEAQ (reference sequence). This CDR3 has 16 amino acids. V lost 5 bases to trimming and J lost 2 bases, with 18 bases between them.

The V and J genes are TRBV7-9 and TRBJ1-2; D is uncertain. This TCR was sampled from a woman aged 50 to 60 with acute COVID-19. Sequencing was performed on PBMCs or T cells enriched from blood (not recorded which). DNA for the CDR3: TGTGCCAGCAGCCCTATGTCGGAGGTCGGGAACTATGGCTACACCTTC. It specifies CASSPMSEVGNYGYTF.